These 17 T cell receptor beta chains were all obtained from the same sample, sequenced in a study of response to subunit inactivated influenza vaccine. TCRdb recomputed calls from the RT-PCR reads with MiXCR, one row per CDR3 protein. The sample yields hundreds of thousands of distinct CDR3 sequences, about 25% seen once. The sample was CD4+ T cells sorted from PBMCs, taken 4 to 6 days after vaccination. These receptors all come from a man aged 50 to 59 who received an inactivated influenza vaccine.

This clonotype has more than one count but fewer than ten. The chain employs TRBV10-3 and TRBJ1-1, with D possibly TRBD1 on 6 matching bases. Trimming removed 6 bases at V and 6 bases at J, with 14 bases between. The CDR3 loop spans 13 amino acids. CDR1 is ENHRY, CDR2 SYGVKD, per germline. The CDR3: CAIRNSGAAEAFF. CDR3 in DNA: TGTGCCATCAGAAATTCGGGGGCCGCTGAAGCTTTCTTT.

The J gene is TRBJ2-7, the V gene TRBV30; the match to TRBD1 covers 9 bases. Germline lookup yields CDR1 GTSNPN and CDR2 SVGIG (reference sequence). The CDR3 has 14 residues. J lost 4 bases, V lost 1 base, and 5 bases had no gene match. The DNA for the CDR3 is TGTGCCTGGAGTGGAGGGGACAGGGCTTACGAGCAGTACTTC. Translating it yields CAWSGGDRAYEQYF.

This chain links TRBV29-1 with TRBJ1-2, with a tentative D call TRBD1 (6 bases). Germline CDR1 is SQVTM and CDR2 is ANQGSEA. This CDR3 has 13 residues. The germline V and J ends were trimmed by 7 bases and 0 bases, with 12 bases remaining between them. CDR3: CSAGTRSNYGYTF. For the CDR3, the DNA is TGCAGCGCCGGGACACGATCTAACTATGGCTACACCTTC.

The chain uses TRBV7-2 and TRBJ2-7, with D uncertain. The germline V gene has CDR1 SGHTA and CDR2 FQGNSA. This CDR3 is 13 amino acids long. The germline V and J ends were trimmed by 3 bases and 0 bases, with 6 bases remaining between them. The CDR3 reads CASSFDGSYEQYF. The DNA of the CDR3 is TGTGCCAGCAGCTTCGACGGCTCCTACGAGCAGTACTTC. Full variable domain (outside the CDR3, taken from reference TRBV7-2 and TRBJ2-7): GAGVSQSPSNKVTEKGKDVELRCDPISGHTALYWYRQSLGQGLEFLIYFQGNSAPDKSGLPSDRFSAERTGGSVSTLTIQRTQQEDSAVYLCASSFDGSYEQYFGPGTRLTVT.

The genes are TRBV10-3 and TRBJ2-5, with 7 bases identical to TRBD1. The CDR3 spans 14 residues. Germline CDR1 is ENHRY and CDR2 is SYGVKD. V lost 2 bases, J lost 1 base, and 1 base stayed unmatched. CDR3 loop: CAISEGDSQETQYF. CDR3 DNA: TGTGCCATCAGTGAGGGGGACAGCCAAGAGACCCAGTACTTC.

This clonotype was detected ten times or more. The chain carries TRBV5-5 and TRBJ2-2; perhaps TRBD1 as D (6 bases). CDR1 and CDR2 (germline): SGHKS, YYEKEE (reference sequence). The CDR3 is 14 amino acids. The germline V and J ends were trimmed by 7 bases and 2 bases, with 12 bases remaining between them. The CDR3 spells CASRKDRNTGELFF. In DNA form, the CDR3 reads TGTGCCAGCCGCAAGGACAGAAACACCGGGGAGCTGTTTTTT.

Only a few counts were recorded for this clonotype. The rearrangement links TRBV12-3 or TRBV12-4 to TRBJ1-6; D is perhaps TRBD1 (6 bases). Deletions cut 5 bases from V and 6 bases from J, with 11 bases between. The CDR3 extends over 14 amino acids. CDR3 in amino acids: CASSATGRNSPLHF. CDR3 in DNA: TGTGCCAGCAGTGCGACAGGTCGTAATTCACCCCTCCACTTT.

This clonotype came up a few times. V usage is TRBV20-1 and J usage is TRBJ1-6, with no clear D. V was shortened by 6 bases and J by 2 bases, with 20 bases between the two germline ends. The length of the CDR3 is 17 residues. The germline gives CDR1 DFQATT, CDR2 SNEGSKA (reference sequence). CDR3 in amino acids: CSAKKGVGLTYNSPLHF. The CDR3, as DNA: TGCAGTGCGAAAAAAGGTGTAGGGTTAACCTATAATTCACCCCTCCACTTT.

V is TRBV20-1 and J is TRBJ2-1; D is perhaps TRBD2 (5 bases). Per the germline V gene, CDR1 is DFQATT and CDR2 is SNEGSKA (reference sequence). V was clipped by 5 bases and J by 6 bases, with 8 bases between them. The CDR3 runs to 11 residues. This CDR3 is CSAPLVNEQFF. The CDR3 DNA sequence: TGCAGTGCTCCACTAGTCAATGAGCAGTTCTTC.

The rearrangement links TRBV6-2 or TRBV6-3 to TRBJ2-5; no clear D. This CDR3 spans 14 amino acids. Germline V gene data show CDR1 as MNHEY and CDR2 as SVGEGT. Trimming removed 7 bases from V and 5 bases from J, with 17 bases in between. CDR3: CASMQTNEWETQYF. CDR3 nucleotides: TGTGCCAGCATGCAGACAAATGAATGGGAGACCCAGTACTTC.

This clonotype has a handful of counts. This CDR3 is CSAHTGTGIYEQYF. The CDR3 DNA reads as TGCAGTGCTCACACCGGGACAGGGATCTACGAGCAGTACTTC. The rearrangement links TRBV20-1 to TRBJ2-7; 9 bases agree with TRBD1. V dropped 5 bases and J dropped 3; count of bases not matched to a gene: 8. CDR3 length: 14 residues. Looked up from germline, CDR1 is DFQATT and CDR2 is SNEGSKA (reference sequence).

V gene TRBV4-3 combines with J gene TRBJ2-7, with 7 bases matching TRBD1. This CDR3 has 14 amino acids. V lost 0 bases and J lost 9; bases outside the gene matches: 8. Germline assignment: CDR1 LGHNA and CDR2 YSLEER. CDR3 coding DNA: TGCGCCAGCAGCCAAGAGGGGGACAGTCTAGGGCAGTACTTC. Protein sequence: CASSQEGDSLGQYF.

The chain couples TRBV7-2 to TRBJ2-2; D not certain. There are 14 residues in the CDR3. Trimming cost V 1 base and J 4 bases, with 7 bases left between them. The germline gives CDR1 SGHTA, CDR2 FQGNSA. This CDR3 reads CASSLERFTGELFF. The CDR3 DNA is TGTGCCAGCAGCTTAGAAAGGTTCACCGGGGAGCTGTTTTTT.

This rearrangement joins TRBV24-1 to TRBJ2-1, with no clear D. Trimming shortened V by 4 bases and J by 12 bases, and 15 bases separated the two germline ends. Germline V gene data show CDR1 as KGHDR and CDR2 as SFDVKD. This CDR3 is 13 amino acids long. The CDR3 is CATSDMVDSGQFF. The CDR3 DNA reads as TGTGCCACCAGTGACATGGTAGACTCCGGGCAGTTCTTC.

The V and J genes are TRBV7-9 and TRBJ1-1, with no clear D. The CDR3 consists of 14 residues. Between the trimmed V and J ends, which lost 4 bases and 1 base, there was a span of 10 bases. CDR1 and CDR2 (germline): SEHNR, FQNEAQ (reference sequence). The CDR3 region has the DNA TGTGCCAGCAGCTCCTTCACAGAGAACACTGAAGCTTTCTTT. Residues: CASSSFTENTEAFF.

This clonotype was seen a handful of times. This sequence joins TRBV20-1 and TRBJ2-5, with D tentatively TRBD1 (6 bases). This CDR3 comprises 14 residues. Germline lookup yields CDR1 DFQATT and CDR2 SNEGSKA (reference sequence). V was clipped by 0 bases and J by 4 bases, with 12 bases between them. CDR3 DNA sequence: TGCAGTGCTAGAGACCAGGGGAGTGGAGAGACCCAGTACTTC. Amino acid sequence: CSARDQGSGETQYF.

The J gene is TRBJ2-7, the V gene TRBV5-5; tentatively, D is TRBD2 (6 bases). Looked up from germline, CDR1 is SGHKS and CDR2 is YYEKEE (reference sequence). This CDR3 has 16 residues. V gave up 6 bases and J gave up 4 bases, with 23 bases separating them. In DNA, the CDR3 is TGTGCCAGCACCCCAACTGGGACTGCAGGATCGTACGAGCAGTACTTC. It codes for CASTPTGTAGSYEQYF.